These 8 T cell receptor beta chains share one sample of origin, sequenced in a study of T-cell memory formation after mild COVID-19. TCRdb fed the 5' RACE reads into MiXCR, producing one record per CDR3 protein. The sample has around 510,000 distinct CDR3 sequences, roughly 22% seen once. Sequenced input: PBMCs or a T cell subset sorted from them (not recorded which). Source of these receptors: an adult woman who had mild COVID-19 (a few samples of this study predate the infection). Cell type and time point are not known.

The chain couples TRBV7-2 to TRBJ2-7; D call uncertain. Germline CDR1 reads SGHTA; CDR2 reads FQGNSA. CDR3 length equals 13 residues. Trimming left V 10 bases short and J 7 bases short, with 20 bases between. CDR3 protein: CATRQTVDKEQYF. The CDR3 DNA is TGTGCCACTAGACAAACGGTAGATAAGGAGCAGTACTTC.

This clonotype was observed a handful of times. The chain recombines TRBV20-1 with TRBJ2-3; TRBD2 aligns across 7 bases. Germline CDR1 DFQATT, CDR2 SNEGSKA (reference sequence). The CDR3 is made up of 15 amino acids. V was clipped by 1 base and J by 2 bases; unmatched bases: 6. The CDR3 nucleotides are TGCAGTGCTAGAGCGCCGGGACTAAACACAGATACGCAGTATTTT. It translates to CSARAPGLNTDTQYF.

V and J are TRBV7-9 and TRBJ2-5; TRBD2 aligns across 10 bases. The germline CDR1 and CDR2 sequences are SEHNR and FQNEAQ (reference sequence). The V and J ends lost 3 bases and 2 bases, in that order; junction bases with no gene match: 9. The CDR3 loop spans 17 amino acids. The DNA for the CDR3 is TGTGCCAGCAGCTTGAGGGTAACTAGCGGGACACAAGAGACCCAGTACTTC. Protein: CASSLRVTSGTQETQYF.

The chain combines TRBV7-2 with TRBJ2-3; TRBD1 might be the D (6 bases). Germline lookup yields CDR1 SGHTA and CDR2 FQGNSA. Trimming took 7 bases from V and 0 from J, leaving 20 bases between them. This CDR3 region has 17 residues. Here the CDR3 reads CASTGQPSLISTDTQYF. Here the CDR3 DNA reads TGTGCCAGCACAGGACAGCCAAGCTTAATTAGCACAGATACGCAGTATTTT.

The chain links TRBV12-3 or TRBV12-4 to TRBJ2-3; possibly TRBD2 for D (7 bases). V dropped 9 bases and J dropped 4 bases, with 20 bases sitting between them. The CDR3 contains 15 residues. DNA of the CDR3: TGTGCCAGTATTTACAAGTGGGGGGGCGCAGATACGCAGTATTTT. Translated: CASIYKWGGADTQYF.

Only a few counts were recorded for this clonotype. In nucleotides, the CDR3 is TGTGCCAGCAGGTCAGCGGTTGAAGCTTTCTTT. Its translation is CASRSAVEAFF. The J gene is TRBJ1-1, the V gene TRBV6-5; D call uncertain. Germline V gene data show CDR1 as MNHEY and CDR2 as SVGAGI. Trimming stripped 6 bases from V and 7 bases from J, with 9 bases between. CDR3 length: 11 amino acids.

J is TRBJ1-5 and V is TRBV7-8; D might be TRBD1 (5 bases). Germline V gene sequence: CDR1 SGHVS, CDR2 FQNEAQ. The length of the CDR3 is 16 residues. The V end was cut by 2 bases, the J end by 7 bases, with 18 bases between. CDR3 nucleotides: TGTGCCAGCAGCTTATTGGGGTGGCAGGGAGGCCAGCCCCAGCATTTT. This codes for CASSLLGWQGGQPQHF.

This chain's CDR3 is CAISDAVFPPYEQYF. The DNA of the CDR3 is TGTGCCATCAGTGATGCGGTCTTCCCACCCTACGAGCAGTACTTC. This chain links TRBV10-3 with TRBJ2-7; the D is unclear. CDR3 length equals 15 residues. The V and J ends lost 3 bases and 2 bases respectively, with 14 bases between them. Per germline, CDR1 ENHRY and CDR2 SYGVKD.